The 20 T cell receptor beta chains reported below all come from one sample, sequenced in a study of regulatory T cells in long-lasting Graves disease. The time point denotes: newly diagnosed GD, antithyroid drugs for less than 3 months. RNA from PBMCs was the source of the TCR library. Building of the TCR beta libraries involved iRepertoire HTBI primers and Arm-PCR of CDR3 regions. Each CDR3 protein gets one entry after TCRdb re-called the multiplex PCR reads with MiXCR. The sample holds 250,000 or so distinct CDR3 sequences, around 18% seen once. Separately, the same data were catalogued under a study of T cells in Graves' hyperthyroidism and ophthalmopathy.

Material: peripheral blood mononuclear cells (PBMCs), obtained at new diagnosis, from a patient treated with antithyroid drugs. The source of these receptors is a woman younger than 45 with Graves disease.

This clonotype was recorded at least ten times. The chain uses TRBV7-9 and TRBJ1-1; tentatively, D is TRBD1 (5 bases). The CDR3 has 14 amino acids. V was cut by 4 bases and J by 0 bases, with 9 bases left in between. Per germline, CDR1 SEHNR and CDR2 FQNEAQ (reference sequence). The CDR3 region is CASSSQGMNTEAFF. The CDR3, as DNA: TGTGCCAGCAGCTCTCAGGGTATGAACACTGAAGCTTTCTTT.

This clonotype was seen ten or more times. The chain has TRBV10-3 and TRBJ1-6; D is ambiguous. This CDR3 contains 15 residues. Per germline, CDR1 ENHRY and CDR2 SYGVKD. With 6 bases removed from V and 9 bases from J, the gap between germline ends came to 18 bases. DNA of the CDR3: TGTGCCATCAGGGGGAGTAATCTTGGAGGTTCACCCCTCCACTTT. Translation: CAIRGSNLGGSPLHF.

This clonotype showed up many times. The V and J genes are TRBV20-1 and TRBJ2-6; D is possibly TRBD1 (6 bases). V was pared by 2 bases and J by 2 bases, with 7 bases between. Germline lookup yields CDR1 DFQATT and CDR2 SNEGSKA (reference sequence). The CDR3 contains 14 residues. In DNA, the CDR3 is TGCAGTGCTAGATACAGGGCTGGGGCCAACGTCCTGACTTTC. This sequence encodes CSARYRAGANVLTF.

This clonotype was seen repeatedly, ten times or more. The genes are TRBV12-3 or TRBV12-4 and TRBJ1-3; D gene unclear. Trimming removed 6 bases from V and 0 bases from J, with 12 bases in between. This CDR3 is 15 amino acids long. CDR3 in amino acids: CASRSSTNSGNTIYF. The CDR3, as DNA: TGTGCCAGCAGATCCTCGACCAACTCTGGAAACACCATATATTTT.

The sample holds many counts of this clonotype. The chain is built from TRBV3-1 and TRBJ1-2; 7 nucleotides line up with TRBD1. V was clipped by 2 bases and J by 6 bases; unmatched bases: 0. CDR3 length equals 12 residues. Per germline, CDR1 LGHDT and CDR2 YNNKEL (reference sequence). The CDR3 DNA sequence: TGTGCCAGCAGCCAAACAGGGGATGGCTACACCTTC. Protein: CASSQTGDGYTF.

This clonotype was picked up many times. The V gene is TRBV10-3, the J gene TRBJ2-5; D is uncertain. The V gene's germline CDR1 is ENHRY and CDR2 SYGVKD. CDR3 length: 14 residues. With 0 bases removed from V and 2 bases from J, the gap between germline ends came to 7 bases. CDR3 in DNA: TGTGCCATCAGTGAGTCCGAGTTACAAGAGACCCAGTACTTC. Encoded protein: CAISESELQETQYF.

Many counts were recorded for this clonotype. This chain connects TRBV11-2 to TRBJ1-5, with D tentatively TRBD1 (5 bases). Per the germline V gene, CDR1 is SGHAT and CDR2 is FQNNGV. The CDR3 spans 14 residues. With 4 bases removed from V and 4 bases from J, the gap between germline ends came to 11 bases. CDR3 loop: CASSSLRGNQPQHF. DNA for the CDR3: TGTGCCAGCAGCTCCTTACGGGGGAATCAGCCCCAGCATTTT.

Of note for this clonotype: A much larger clonotype is one base distant, so this may be a read error. This rearrangement joins TRBV6-9 to TRBJ2-1, with D perhaps TRBD1 or TRBD2 (5 bases each). Trimming removed 4 bases at V and 10 bases at J, with 17 bases between. Germline V gene lookup returns CDR1 MNHGY and CDR2 SVAAGI. There are 14 residues in the CDR3. As DNA, the CDR3 is TGTGCCAGCAGTTGGGACGGCAGCTCCTACGAGCAGTTCTTC. Translated: CASSWDGSSYEQFF.

The table lists this clonotype with a few counts. This rearrangement joins TRBV27 to TRBJ2-3, with 9 bases aligning to TRBD1. J gave up 4 bases and V 6 bases, and 5 bases lay outside the gene matches. This CDR3 spans 14 amino acids. Germline assignment: CDR1 MNHEY and CDR2 SMNVEV (reference sequence). CDR3 in amino acids: CASSGTGLPDTQYF. Here the CDR3 DNA reads TGTGCCAGCAGCGGGACAGGGCTGCCAGATACGCAGTATTTT.

At least ten counts were recorded for this clonotype. The V gene is TRBV20-1, the J gene TRBJ1-1, with 9 bases identical to TRBD1. Trimming removed 6 bases from V and 3 bases from J; junction bases left unmatched: 14. CDR3 length: 16 residues. The V gene's germline CDR1 is DFQATT and CDR2 SNEGSKA (reference sequence). CDR3 nucleotides: TGCAGTGCCAGAACACCCACAGGGGGCGCGTACACTGAAGCTTTCTTT. It is translated as CSARTPTGGAYTEAFF.

This clonotype occurred a few times. This chain links TRBV19 with TRBJ1-6, with TRBD1 matching 7 bases. The germline gives CDR1 LNHDA, CDR2 SQIVND (reference sequence). The CDR3 sequence is 17 residues long. J lost 7 bases, V lost 7 bases, and 16 bases had no gene match. DNA of the CDR3: TGTGCCAGTACCAAATTGGGAGCGGAGGGGGCGAATTCACCCCTCCACTTT. Translation gives CASTKLGAEGANSPLHF.

This clonotype was seen once. This could be a read error, since a much larger clone is one nucleotide away. V gene TRBV19 combines with J gene TRBJ1-1; 10 nucleotides line up with TRBD1. Germline V gene lookup returns CDR1 LNHDA and CDR2 SQIVND (reference sequence). This CDR3 contains 12 residues. The CDR3 sequence is CTTEDRGIEAFF. CDR3 DNA sequence: TGTACCACTGAGGACAGGGGGATTGAAGCTTTCTTT. The entire variable domain, with the rest obtained from reference TRBV19 and TRBJ1-1, is as follows: DGGITQSPKYLFRKEGQNVTLSCEQNLNHDAMYWYRQDPGQGLRLIYYSQIVNDFQKGDIAEGYSVSREKKESFPLTVTSAQKNPTAFYLCTTEDRGIEAFFGQGTRLTVV.

This clonotype was detected a few times. This chain joins TRBV11-2 and TRBJ1-4; unclear D gene. V was trimmed by 2 bases and J by 7 bases, leaving 14 bases between them. CDR3 length equals 15 residues. Germline V gives CDR1 SGHAT, CDR2 FQNNGV. The CDR3 DNA is TGTGCCAGCAGCTTAATGGGAGGAGCGAGTGAAAAACTGTTTTTT. Amino acids: CASSLMGGASEKLFF. The full variable domain, rest sourced from reference TRBV11-2 and TRBJ1-4, is EAGVAQSPRYKIIEKRQSVAFWCNPISGHATLYWYQQILGQGPKLLIQFQNNGVVDDSQLPKDRFSAERLKGVDSTLKIQPAKLEDSAVYLCASSLMGGASEKLFFGSGTQLSVL.

This clonotype was seen at least ten times. The genes are TRBV20-1 and TRBJ2-3; 10 positions match TRBD2. CDR1 is DFQATT, CDR2 SNEGSKA, per germline (reference sequence). The V gene end was trimmed by 6 bases and the J gene end by 3 bases; junction bases not matched to a gene: 9. The CDR3 spans 15 residues. CDR3 DNA: TGCAGTGCCCCACAAAGCGGGGGGGCGACAGATACGCAGTATTTT. It is translated as CSAPQSGGATDTQYF.

This clonotype was counted ten times or more. The chain recombines TRBV20-1 with TRBJ2-7; D ambiguous. The CDR3 extends over 12 amino acids. V was cut by 0 bases and J by 3 bases, with 6 bases left in between. Germline V lookup: CDR1 DFQATT, CDR2 SNEGSKA (reference sequence). This chain's CDR3 is CSARDFSYEQYF. CDR3 nucleotides: TGCAGTGCTAGAGATTTCAGCTACGAGCAGTACTTC.

This clonotype was seen a handful of times. CDR3 sequence: CSAREANVLTF. The CDR3 region has the DNA TGCAGTGCTAGAGAGGCCAACGTCCTGACTTTC. This chain connects TRBV20-1 to TRBJ2-6; no definite D call. Germline V CDR1 and CDR2: DFQATT, SNEGSKA (reference sequence). V was pared by 0 bases and J by 6 bases, with 0 bases between. The CDR3 spans 11 residues.

V is TRBV20-1 and J is TRBJ1-1; 9 bases line up with TRBD1. This CDR3 region has 15 residues. The V gene end was trimmed by 6 bases and the J gene end by 0 bases; junction bases not matched to a gene: 8. CDR1 and CDR2 from the germline V gene are DFQATT and SNEGSKA (reference sequence). CDR3: CSAVPGQGLNTEAFF. CDR3 DNA sequence: TGCAGTGCCGTCCCGGGACAGGGATTGAACACTGAAGCTTTCTTT.

Many counts were recorded for this clonotype. The V call is TRBV7-3, the J call TRBJ2-2; 7 bases align to TRBD1. V shed 1 base and J 2 bases; nucleotides not matched to a gene: 7. CDR3 length: 17 amino acids. Germline-derived CDR1 and CDR2 are SGHTA and FQGTGA. This chain's CDR3 is CASSLKLGTANTGELFF. The DNA of the CDR3 is TGTGCCAGCAGCTTAAAACTAGGGACAGCCAACACCGGGGAGCTGTTTTTT.

This clonotype was detected many times. This rearrangement joins TRBV27 to TRBJ2-7, with TRBD1 identical over 7 bases. There are 13 residues in the CDR3. The V gene end was trimmed by 5 bases and the J gene end by 4 bases; junction bases not matched to a gene: 5. Germline CDR1 reads MNHEY; CDR2 reads SMNVEV (reference sequence). CDR3: CASSRSGGYEQYF. As DNA, the CDR3 is TGTGCCAGCAGTCGGTCAGGGGGATACGAGCAGTACTTC.

This clonotype appeared many times. The genes are TRBV2 and TRBJ1-2; the match to TRBD1 covers 9 bases. The germline V gene has CDR1 SNHLY and CDR2 FYNNEI. There are 14 residues in the CDR3. V gave up 6 bases and J gave up 2 bases; unmatched junction bases: 4. The DNA for the CDR3 is TGTGCCAGCAGAGCCGGGACAGGGAACTATGGCTACACCTTC. Translating it yields CASRAGTGNYGYTF.